The next 5 T cell receptor beta chains were all read from a single sample in a study of spatial heterogeneity in lung cancer. Via MiXCR, TCRdb re-called the 5' RACE reads, giving one row per CDR3 protein. The sample lists about 52,000 distinct CDR3 sequences; less than 9.5% were seen once. The time point here: blood at routine non-recurrence follow-up after resection. The input material, whole RNA from tumor, nontumor lung or frozen PBMC, was sequenced unsorted. Sequencing was performed on PBMCs, taken at follow-up. All receptors come from a female donor with early-stage non-small cell lung cancer.

This clonotype was found many times. This chain connects TRBV6-1 to TRBJ2-6; no clear D. The CDR3 is 15 residues long. The germline gives CDR1 MNHNS, CDR2 SASEGT. Trimming shortened V by 7 bases and J by 0 bases, and 10 bases separated the two germline ends. This CDR3 is CASTTAYSGANVLTF. The CDR3 coding sequence is TGTGCCAGCACTACCGCATACTCTGGGGCCAACGTCCTGACTTTC.

This clonotype was seen ten or more times. The chain is built from TRBV10-3 and TRBJ1-1, with D possibly TRBD1 on 5 matching bases. The V gene lost 2 bases and the J gene lost 4 bases, with 11 bases spanning the gap. The germline V gene encodes CDR1 ENHRY and CDR2 SYGVKD. This CDR3 comprises 14 residues. As DNA, the CDR3 is TGTGCCATCAGTGAGGGAGGGGCGGCCACTGAAGCTTTCTTT. Translated: CAISEGGAATEAFF.

The chain links TRBV6-5 to TRBJ1-2, with TRBD1 matching 7 bases. The ends lost 4 bases at V and 7 bases at J; junction bases unmatched: 6. Germline CDR1 is MNHEY and CDR2 is SVGAGI. The CDR3 consists of 13 residues. This chain's CDR3 is CASSFQTGSGYTF. The CDR3 region has the DNA TGTGCCAGCAGTTTCCAGACAGGGAGTGGCTACACCTTC.

The chain uses TRBV2 and TRBJ2-7; 10 bases are shared with TRBD2. CDR1 SNHLY and CDR2 FYNNEI come from the germline V gene. This CDR3 contains 15 residues. Germline trimming cut 0 bases from V and 4 bases from J; bases unmatched to any gene: 3. CDR3 bases: TGTGCCAGCAGTGAAGCGCCTAGCGGGGGTTACGAGCAGTACTTC. Protein product: CASSEAPSGGYEQYF.

The V gene is TRBV15, the J gene TRBJ1-6; no clear D gene. The V gene's germline CDR1 is LNHNV and CDR2 YYDKDF (reference sequence). The CDR3 is 13 amino acids. The germline V and J ends were trimmed by 1 base and 8 bases, with 6 bases remaining between them. CDR3 protein: CATSRVGDSPLHF. The CDR3 bases are TGTGCCACCAGCAGAGTGGGTGATTCACCCCTCCACTTT.